This entry lists 5 T cell receptor beta chains sequenced from one sample in a study of low-dose radiotherapy and immunotherapy resistance in tumors. Priming of first-strand cDNA relied on TRAV- and TRBV-specific primers (covering alpha and beta chains). A constant-region primer paired with the V-primer adapter amplified TCRs over about 19 PCR cycles. TCRdb passed the reads through MiXCR, listing each CDR3 protein once. This table has over 70,000 distinct CDR3 sequences, roughly 31% appearing once. This sample's time point: before trial treatment. Sample: PBMCs, taken before treatment. These receptors were taken from a female donor with ovarian cancer.

This clonotype was seen repeatedly, ten times or more. The V gene is TRBV5-1, the J gene TRBJ2-3; tentative D call: TRBD2 (6 bases). Trimming took 0 bases from V and 1 from J, leaving 9 bases between them. The length of the CDR3 is 15 residues. The germline gives CDR1 SGHRS, CDR2 YFSETQ. The CDR3 reads CASSLDRGGTDTQYF. CDR3 DNA: TGCGCCAGCAGCTTGGATCGCGGGGGCACAGATACGCAGTATTTT.

V is TRBV5-5 and J is TRBJ2-2; D call uncertain. Between the trimmed V and J ends, which lost 4 bases and 6 bases, there was a span of 10 bases. CDR1 and CDR2 from the germline V gene are SGHKS and YYEKEE (reference sequence). The CDR3 is made up of 13 amino acids. CDR3 bases: TGTGCCAGCAGCCCCCTTTTCGCCGGGGAGCTGTTTTTT. Residues: CASSPLFAGELFF.

This clonotype has more than one count but fewer than ten. The genes are TRBV5-1 and TRBJ2-1, with TRBD1 as a possible D gene (6 bases). Germline loops: CDR1 SGHRS, CDR2 YFSETQ. Trimming removed 1 base at V and 0 bases at J, with 8 bases between. This CDR3 region has 15 residues. CDR3 loop: CASSLTGSSYNEQFF. In DNA, the CDR3 is TGCGCCAGCAGCTTGACAGGGAGCTCCTACAATGAGCAGTTCTTC.

As concerns this clonotype: Being one base from a much bigger clone, this may be a read error. The chain employs TRBV6-6 and TRBJ2-7, with 8 bases that match TRBD1. CDR1 and CDR2 (germline): MNHNY, SVGAGI (reference sequence). The CDR3 spans 15 residues. The CDR3 protein is CASSRTGQPVYEQCF. CDR3 nucleotide sequence: TGTGCCAGCAGTCGGACAGGGCAACCAGTCTACGAGCAGTGCTTC.

This chain links TRBV20-1 with TRBJ1-4, with 8 bases aligning to TRBD1. V lost 5 bases, J lost 8 bases, and 7 bases stayed unmatched. CDR3 size: 13 residues. The germline gives CDR1 DFQATT, CDR2 SNEGSKA (reference sequence). CDR3 sequence: CSAPRTGNEKLFF. Written as DNA, the CDR3 is TGCAGTGCTCCTAGGACAGGGAACGAAAAACTGTTTTTT.